The text below deals with one T cell receptor (beta chain). Its cognate antigen is unknown. From germline, CDR1 is DFQATT and CDR2 SNEGSKA (reference sequence). The CDR3 is 11 residues long. The V end was cut by 3 bases, the J end by 4 bases, with 6 bases between. The whole isolated RNA underwent reverse transcription, so sequencing captured expressed TCRB transcripts. Sequenced naive, central memory and regulatory T cell samples produced an average of roughly 3.9 million reads. TCRdb's table, derived via immunoSEQ multiplex PCR, lists solely in-frame clones and lacks some. There are 500,000 to 650,000 clones in the sample; roughly 12% occur only once, and 0.095% to 0.15% lies in the top ten. The data stem from a study of beta chain features in type 1 diabetes. Study in general: The patients were much like the healthy donors in age, gender and cell yields.

Broader study findings: A greater similarity of naive, central memory and Treg TCRB repertoires was seen among patients than among healthy donors. Shorter TCRB CDR3s, moderately but significantly so, marked every one of the four CD4+ subsets in Type 1 diabetes patients. Type 1 diabetes patients had fewer VDJ junction insertions and more deletions.

Sample: naive CD4+ T cells from blood. The chain is built from TRBV20-1 and TRBJ1-1; D not resolved. The clonotype originates from a man in his thirties or forties with type 1 diabetes. CDR3 protein: CSARPGTEAFF. In nucleotides, the CDR3 is TGCAGTGCTAGGCCGGGCACTGAAGCTTTCTTT.